This T cell receptor beta chain was documented in a study of vaccination and CD4 T cells after COVID-19. On the study more broadly: Nasal swab PCR showed SARS-CoV-2 in convalescent patients, fewer than 10 with mild and one with severe disease. From HCoV-229E, HCoV-OC43, HCoV-NL63 and SARS-CoV-2, overlapping spike peptides were used to stimulate the cells.

To note about this clonotype: Its matching antigen is unknown.

The V gene lost 4 bases and the J gene lost 0 bases, with 9 bases spanning the gap. CDR3 length: 15 residues. Looked up from germline, CDR1 is SGHTA and CDR2 is FQGNSA. The Oncomine TCR Beta short-read assay was applied to DNA of cultured CD4+ T cells. Cultured CD4+ T cells yielded the extracted genomic DNA. Each CDR3 protein gets one entry after TCRdb re-called the PCR reads with MiXCR. The sample has 14,000 to 15,000 distinct CDR3 sequences, roughly 50% seen once; the top ten hold about 25%. Indicated treatment: roughly 10-day PBMC culture with coronavirus spike peptide pools or control peptides (ViraFEST assay).

The sequencing here drew on cultured CD4+ T cells from blood, taken after SARS-CoV-2 vaccination. The gene calls are TRBV7-2 and TRBJ2-2, with D unresolved. The receptor was derived from a human donor with COVID-19. Here the CDR3 DNA reads TGTGCCAGCAGCTCCCCCGGGCCGAACACCGGGGAGCTGTTTTTT. Encoded protein: CASSSPGPNTGELFF. Together with reference TRBV7-2 and TRBJ2-2, the CDR3 gives the full variable domain: GAGVSQSPSNKVTEKGKDVELRCDPISGHTALYWYRQSLGQGLEFLIYFQGNSAPDKSGLPSDRFSAERTGGSVSTLTIQRTQQEDSAVYLCASSSPGPNTGELFFGEGSRLTVL.